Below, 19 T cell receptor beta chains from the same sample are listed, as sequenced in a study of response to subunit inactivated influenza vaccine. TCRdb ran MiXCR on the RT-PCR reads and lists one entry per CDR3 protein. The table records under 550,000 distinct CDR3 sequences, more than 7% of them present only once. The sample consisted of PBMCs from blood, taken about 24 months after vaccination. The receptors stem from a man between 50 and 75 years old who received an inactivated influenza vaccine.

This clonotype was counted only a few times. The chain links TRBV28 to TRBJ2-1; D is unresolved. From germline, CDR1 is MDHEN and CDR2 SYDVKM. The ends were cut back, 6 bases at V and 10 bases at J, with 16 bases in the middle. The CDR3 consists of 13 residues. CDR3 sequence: CASSVPIISEQFF. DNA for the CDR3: TGTGCCAGCAGCGTACCGATTATTTCCGAGCAGTTCTTC.

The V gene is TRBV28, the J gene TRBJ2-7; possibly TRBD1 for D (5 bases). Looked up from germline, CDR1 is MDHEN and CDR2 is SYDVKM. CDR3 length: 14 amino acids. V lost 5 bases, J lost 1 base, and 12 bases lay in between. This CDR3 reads CASSLYRQSYEQYF. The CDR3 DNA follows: TGTGCCAGCAGTCTCTACCGACAGTCCTACGAGCAGTACTTC.

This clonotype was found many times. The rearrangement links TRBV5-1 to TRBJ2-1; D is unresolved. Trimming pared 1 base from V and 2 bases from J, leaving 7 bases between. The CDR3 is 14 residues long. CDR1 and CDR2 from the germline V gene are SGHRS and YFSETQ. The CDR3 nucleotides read TGCGCCAGCAGCTTGACGGGCACCTACAATGAGCAGTTCTTC. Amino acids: CASSLTGTYNEQFF.

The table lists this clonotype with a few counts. CDR3 sequence (DNA): TGCAGTGCTGGGTTGGAGGATACGCAGTATTTT. Translated, it gives CSAGLEDTQYF. This rearrangement joins TRBV20-1 to TRBJ2-3; D gene uncertain. The germline CDR1 and CDR2 sequences are DFQATT and SNEGSKA (reference sequence). The V gene lost 5 bases and the J gene lost 6 bases, with 9 bases spanning the gap. CDR3 size: 11 residues.

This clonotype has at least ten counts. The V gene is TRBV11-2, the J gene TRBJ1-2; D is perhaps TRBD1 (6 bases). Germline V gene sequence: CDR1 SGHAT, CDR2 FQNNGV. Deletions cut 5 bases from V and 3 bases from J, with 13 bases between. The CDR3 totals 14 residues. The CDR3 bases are TGTGCCAGCAGCCTCACAGGGATTGACTATGGCTACACCTTC. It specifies CASSLTGIDYGYTF.

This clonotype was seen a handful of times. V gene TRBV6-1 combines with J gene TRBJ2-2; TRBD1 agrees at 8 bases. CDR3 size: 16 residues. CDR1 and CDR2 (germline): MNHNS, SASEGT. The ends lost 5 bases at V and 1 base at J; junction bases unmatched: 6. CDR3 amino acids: CASSPPGQENTGELFF. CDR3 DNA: TGTGCCAGCAGTCCGCCGGGACAGGAGAACACCGGGGAGCTGTTTTTT.

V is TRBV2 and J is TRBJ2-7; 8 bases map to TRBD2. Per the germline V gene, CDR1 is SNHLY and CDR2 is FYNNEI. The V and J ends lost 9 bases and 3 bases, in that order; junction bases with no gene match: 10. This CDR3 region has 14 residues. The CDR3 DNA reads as TGTGCCAGTCTAGGGACTAGAGGGGGCTACGAGCAGTACTTC. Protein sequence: CASLGTRGGYEQYF.

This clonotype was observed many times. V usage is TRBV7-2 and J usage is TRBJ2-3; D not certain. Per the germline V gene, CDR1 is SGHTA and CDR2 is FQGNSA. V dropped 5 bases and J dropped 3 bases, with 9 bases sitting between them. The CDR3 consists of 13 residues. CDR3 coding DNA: TGTGCCAGCAGCCCCCAAGGGACAGATACGCAGTATTTT. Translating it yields CASSPQGTDTQYF.

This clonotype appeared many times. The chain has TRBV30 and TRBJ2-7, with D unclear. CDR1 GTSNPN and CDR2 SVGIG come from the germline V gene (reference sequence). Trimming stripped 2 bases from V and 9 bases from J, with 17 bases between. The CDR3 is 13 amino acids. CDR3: CAWSMTAASGQYF. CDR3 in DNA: TGTGCCTGGAGTATGACGGCAGCTTCTGGGCAGTACTTC. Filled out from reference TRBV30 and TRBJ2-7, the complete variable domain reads SQTIHQWPATLVQPVGSPLSLECTVEGTSNPNLYWYRQAAGRGLQLLFYSVGIGQISSEVPQNLSASRPQDRQFILSSKKLLLSDSGFYLCAWSMTAASGQYFGPGTRLTVT.

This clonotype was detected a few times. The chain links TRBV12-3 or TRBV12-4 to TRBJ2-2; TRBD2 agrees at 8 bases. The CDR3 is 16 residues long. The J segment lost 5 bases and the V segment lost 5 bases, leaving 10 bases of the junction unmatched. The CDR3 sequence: CASSLSIAGSTGELFF. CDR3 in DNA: TGTGCCAGCAGTCTGTCTATAGCGGGATCGACCGGGGAGCTGTTTTTT.

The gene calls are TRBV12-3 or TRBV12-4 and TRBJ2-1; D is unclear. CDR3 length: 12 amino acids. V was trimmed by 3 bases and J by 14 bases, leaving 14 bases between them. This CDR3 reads CASSFPLVREFF. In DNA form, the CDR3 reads TGTGCCAGCAGTTTCCCCCTAGTTAGGGAGTTCTTC.

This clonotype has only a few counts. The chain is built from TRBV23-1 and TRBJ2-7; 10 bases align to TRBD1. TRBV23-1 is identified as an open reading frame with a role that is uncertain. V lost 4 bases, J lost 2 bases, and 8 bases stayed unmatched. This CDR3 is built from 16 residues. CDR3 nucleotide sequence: TGCGCCAGCAGTCTAGGACAGGGGGTCCTTACCTACGAGCAGTACTTC. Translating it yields CASSLGQGVLTYEQYF.

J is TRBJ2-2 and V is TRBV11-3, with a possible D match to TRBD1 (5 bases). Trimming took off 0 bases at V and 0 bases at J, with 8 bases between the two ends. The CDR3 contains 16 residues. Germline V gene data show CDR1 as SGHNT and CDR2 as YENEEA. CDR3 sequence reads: CASSLDNRPNTGELFF. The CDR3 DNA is TGTGCCAGCAGCTTAGATAACAGGCCGAACACCGGGGAGCTGTTTTTT.

CDR3 region: CSARDQAGGRYNEQFF. DNA for the CDR3: TGCAGTGCTAGAGATCAAGCCGGGGGACGCTACAATGAGCAGTTCTTC. The chain links TRBV20-1 to TRBJ2-1; maybe TRBD2 (6 bases). The germline V and J ends were trimmed by 0 bases and 3 bases, with 15 bases remaining between them. This CDR3 is built from 16 residues. CDR1 and CDR2 from the germline V gene are DFQATT and SNEGSKA (reference sequence).

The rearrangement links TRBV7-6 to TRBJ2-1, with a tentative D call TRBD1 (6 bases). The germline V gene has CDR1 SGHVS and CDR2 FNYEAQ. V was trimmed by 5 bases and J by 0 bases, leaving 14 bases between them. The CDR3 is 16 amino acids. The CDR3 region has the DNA TGTGCCAGCAGCCGCAGGGGCTCGAGCTCCTACAATGAGCAGTTCTTC. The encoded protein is CASSRRGSSSYNEQFF.

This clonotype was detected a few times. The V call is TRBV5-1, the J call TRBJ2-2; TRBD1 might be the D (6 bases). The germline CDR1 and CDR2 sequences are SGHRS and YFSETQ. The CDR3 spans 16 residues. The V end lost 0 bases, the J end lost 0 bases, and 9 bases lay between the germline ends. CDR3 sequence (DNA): TGCGCCAGCAGCTTGGGGACAGCTACGAACACCGGGGAGCTGTTTTTT. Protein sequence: CASSLGTATNTGELFF.

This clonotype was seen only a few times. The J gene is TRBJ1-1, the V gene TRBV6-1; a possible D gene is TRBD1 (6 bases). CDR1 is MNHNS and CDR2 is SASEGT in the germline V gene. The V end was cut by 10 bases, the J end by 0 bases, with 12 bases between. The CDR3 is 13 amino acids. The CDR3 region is CATTGPMNTEAFF. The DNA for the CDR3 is TGTGCCACCACAGGGCCTATGAACACTGAAGCTTTCTTT.

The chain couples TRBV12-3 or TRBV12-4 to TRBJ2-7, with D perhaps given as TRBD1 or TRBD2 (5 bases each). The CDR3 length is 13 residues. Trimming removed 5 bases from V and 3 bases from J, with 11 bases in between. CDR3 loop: CASSRDGRYEQYF. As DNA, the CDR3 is TGTGCCAGCAGTCGGGACGGACGCTACGAGCAGTACTTC.

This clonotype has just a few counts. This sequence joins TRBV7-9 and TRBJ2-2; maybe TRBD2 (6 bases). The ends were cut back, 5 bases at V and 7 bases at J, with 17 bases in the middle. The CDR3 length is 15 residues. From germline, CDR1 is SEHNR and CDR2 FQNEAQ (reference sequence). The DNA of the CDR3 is TGTGCCAGCAGCCCTCCCGGGATCGGGAGCGGGGAGCTGTTTTTT. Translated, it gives CASSPPGIGSGELFF.